What follows are 17 T cell receptor beta chains derived from one specimen sequenced in a study of shared clonotypes between healthy human individuals. Measured with immunoSEQ multiplex PCR; TCRdb has only the in-frame clones, and not every one. The sample contains 800,000 to 950,000 clones, about 96% of which appear only once. The naive CD8 population came from CD45RO-negative cells selected for CCR7, without terminally differentiated effector memory CD45RA+ cells. Sequencing was performed on naive CD8+ T cells sorted from blood. The receptors originated from a man aged 30-40 years in good health.

The chain recombines TRBV25-1 with TRBJ2-1, with a possible D match to TRBD1 (6 bases). The germline V gene encodes CDR1 MGHDK and CDR2 SYGVNS. The CDR3 has 16 residues. Deletions cut 5 bases from V and 2 bases from J, with 16 bases between. The CDR3 DNA reads TGTGCCAGCAGTCTCGTAGGGGGTTTGGCCTACAATGAGCAGTTCTTC. This translates into CASSLVGGLAYNEQFF.

The CDR3 sequence: CASSPQGQGGTYNEQFF. CDR3 DNA sequence: TGTGCCAGCAGCCCTCAGGGGCAGGGGGGAACCTACAATGAGCAGTTCTTC. The chain employs TRBV9 and TRBJ2-1, with D maybe TRBD1 (7 bases). CDR3 size: 17 residues. CDR1 and CDR2 (germline): SGDLS, YYNGEE. The V gene lost 4 bases and the J gene lost 2 bases, with 19 bases spanning the gap.

The chain is built from TRBV28 and TRBJ2-3; perhaps TRBD2 as D (5 bases). V lost 9 bases and J lost 4, with 14 bases in between. The CDR3 is 13 residues long. Germline lookup yields CDR1 MDHEN and CDR2 SYDVKM. The CDR3 DNA reads as TGTGCCAGTTGGGTTGGTAGCGCAGATACGCAGTATTTT. Encoded protein: CASWVGSADTQYF.

This chain joins TRBV27 and TRBJ1-1; TRBD1 is a possible D gene (6 bases). Trimming removed 2 bases from V and 4 bases from J, with 11 bases in between. CDR1 MNHEY and CDR2 SMNVEV come from the germline V gene (reference sequence). The CDR3 has 14 amino acids. CDR3 in DNA: TGTGCCAGCAGTTTAGCAGGGGCGGTCACTGAAGCTTTCTTT. It encodes CASSLAGAVTEAFF.

The chain uses TRBV7-9 and TRBJ2-7, with a possible D match to TRBD2 (6 bases). Germline V gives CDR1 SEHNR, CDR2 FQNEAQ (reference sequence). V was shortened by 1 base and J by 5 bases, with 12 bases between the two germline ends. The CDR3 is 14 residues long. In nucleotides, the CDR3 is TGTGCCAGCAGCTTAGTGGGAGGTCTCAACGAGCAGTACTTC. This codes for CASSLVGGLNEQYF.

The chain uses TRBV18 and TRBJ2-7; D not resolved. Germline CDR1 reads KGHSH; CDR2 reads LQKENI. V was trimmed by 4 bases and J by 3 bases, leaving 13 bases between them. This CDR3 contains 14 residues. Here the CDR3 DNA reads TGTGCCAGCTCACGGGCCCAGAGAAACTACGAGCAGTACTTC. Its protein is CASSRAQRNYEQYF. The full variable domain, rest sourced from reference TRBV18 and TRBJ2-7, is NAGVMQNPRHLVRRRGQEARLRCSPMKGHSHVYWYRQLPEEGLKFMVYLQKENIIDESGMPKERFSAEFPKEGPSILRIQQVVRGDSAAYFCASSRAQRNYEQYFGPGTRLTVT.

The sample holds one count of this clone. V gene TRBV2 combines with J gene TRBJ2-7; TRBD1 matches 9 bases. Germline values: CDR1 SNHLY, CDR2 FYNNEI. Trimming cost V 6 bases and J 6 bases; bases outside gene matches: 0. CDR3 size: 11 residues. The CDR3, as DNA: TGTGCCAGCAGGGACAGGGGCGAGCAGTACTTC. It is translated as CASRDRGEQYF.

The chain couples TRBV11-3 to TRBJ2-5; TRBD1 matches 7 bases. V gave up 6 bases and J gave up 0 bases; unmatched junction bases: 10. Germline values: CDR1 SGHNT, CDR2 YENEEA. This CDR3 spans 16 amino acids. The DNA of the CDR3 is TGTGCCAGCAGTGATACGACAGGGCATAACCAAGAGACCCAGTACTTC. Translating it yields CASSDTTGHNQETQYF.

Comment on this clone: In the same sample, other DNA sequences code for this CDR3. This sequence joins TRBV27 and TRBJ2-7; TRBD1 matches at 8 bases. Germline CDR1 is MNHEY and CDR2 is SMNVEV (reference sequence). V lost 5 bases, J lost 4 bases, and 4 bases stayed unmatched. This CDR3 spans 13 amino acids. CDR3 amino acids: CASSLRQGYEQYF. The CDR3 nucleotides read TGTGCCAGCAGTCTTAGACAGGGGTACGAGCAGTACTTC.

About this clone itself: The sample has other DNA sequences that encode this CDR3 too. This chain connects TRBV29-1 to TRBJ2-7, with D unclear. CDR1 and CDR2 (germline): SQVTM, ANQGSEA. The V end was cut by 7 bases, the J end by 3 bases, with 10 bases between. This CDR3 has 11 residues. The CDR3 DNA reads TGCAGCGGTAGAGTTGGCTACGAGCAGTACTTC. Protein: CSGRVGYEQYF.

V gene TRBV7-8 combines with J gene TRBJ2-1, with 9 bases identical to TRBD2. The junction had 3 bases not matched to a gene; V was cut back by 2 bases and J by 4 bases. The length of the CDR3 is 15 residues. Germline V lookup: CDR1 SGHVS, CDR2 FQNEAQ. Here the CDR3 DNA reads TGTGCCAGCAGCTTATCGGCGGGAGGGTACAATGAGCAGTTCTTC. This encodes CASSLSAGGYNEQFF. Drawing the rest from reference TRBV7-8 and TRBJ2-1, the complete variable domain is GAGVSQSPRYKVAKRGQDVALRCDPISGHVSLFWYQQALGQGPEFLTYFQNEAQLDKSGLPSDRFFAERPEGSVSTLKIQRTQQEDSAVYLCASSLSAGGYNEQFFGPGTRLTVL.

This clone was seen a handful of times. The CDR3 DNA is TGTGCCAGCAGTTATGTGAACGGGGGATCATATGAGCAGTTCTTC. Translating gives CASSYVNGGSYEQFF. The chain uses TRBV27 and TRBJ2-1; perhaps TRBD2 as D (6 bases). Germline CDR1 and CDR2: MNHEY and SMNVEV (reference sequence). The V end was cut by 4 bases, the J end by 8 bases, with 18 bases between. The CDR3 is 15 residues long.

The chain couples TRBV7-3 to TRBJ1-1; weak D call: TRBD1 (5 bases). V was pared by 5 bases and J by 0 bases, with 13 bases between. Germline-derived CDR1 and CDR2 are SGHTA and FQGTGA. The CDR3 is made up of 15 amino acids. The CDR3 reads CASSLLGGLNTEAFF. CDR3 DNA sequence: TGTGCCAGCAGCCTCCTCGGGGGGTTGAACACTGAAGCTTTCTTT.

The genes are TRBV27 and TRBJ2-5, with 13 bases aligning to TRBD2. This CDR3 region has 16 residues. Germline-derived CDR1 and CDR2 are MNHEY and SMNVEV (reference sequence). Germline trimming cut 3 bases from V and 2 bases from J; bases unmatched to any gene: 3. The CDR3 nucleotides are TGTGCCAGCAGTTTCGGACTAGCGGGAGCACAAGAGACCCAGTACTTC. Translated, it gives CASSFGLAGAQETQYF.

The rearrangement links TRBV7-9 to TRBJ1-5; tentative D call: TRBD1 (5 bases). Germline V gene data show CDR1 as SEHNR and CDR2 as FQNEAQ (reference sequence). Trimming took off 5 bases at V and 2 bases at J, with 7 bases between the two ends. The CDR3 sequence is 13 residues long. CDR3 sequence (DNA): TGTGCCAGCAGCCAACAGGGCAATCAGCCCCAGCATTTT. It yields the protein CASSQQGNQPQHF. Complete variable domain (other parts from reference TRBV7-9 and TRBJ1-5): DTGVSQNPRHKITKRGQNVTFRCDPISEHNRLYWYRQTLGQGPEFLTYFQNEAQLEKSRLLSDRFSAERPKGSFSTLEIQRTEQGDSAMYLCASSQQGNQPQHFGDGTRLSIL.

The V and J genes are TRBV7-9 and TRBJ2-7; TRBD1 aligns across 8 bases. The trim removed 4 bases at V and 0 bases at J, leaving 17 bases unmatched. The CDR3 is made up of 19 amino acids. Germline CDR1 SEHNR, CDR2 FQNEAQ (reference sequence). Here the CDR3 DNA reads TGTGCCAGCAGCTCGGCGGGGACAGGAAAGAATAGCGTCTCCTACGAGCAGTACTTC. Its translation: CASSSAGTGKNSVSYEQYF.

The chain couples TRBV10-3 to TRBJ2-1; D not certain. Trimming left V 3 bases short and J 5 bases short, with 5 bases between. CDR1 and CDR2 (germline): ENHRY, SYGVKD. The CDR3 is 12 residues long. The CDR3 bases are TGTGCCATCAGTGATAGGAACAATGAGCAGTTCTTC. Translated, it gives CAISDRNNEQFF.